One and the same sample provided the 22 T cell receptor beta chains below, sequenced in a study of glioma-infiltrating T cells. The iRepertoire nested amplicon-rescue multiplex PCR amplified TCR alpha and beta CDR3s from RNA. TCRdb fed the multiplex PCR reads into MiXCR, producing one record per CDR3 protein. In the table there are roughly 120,000 distinct CDR3 sequences, less than 30% of which are singletons. Sequencing was done on a sample of glioma tissue, nonneoplastic brain tissue, or PBMCs (not recorded which). The receptors stem from a human donor with low-grade glioma or glioblastoma, undergoing nonglioma brain surgery, or in good health (not recorded which).

Comments on this clonotype: Germline is not matched at one junction end, which may reflect a read error. For the CDR3, the DNA is TGTGCCAGCAGTTTGGGGCCTATGGGGGGCACAGATAAGCAGTATTTT. It yields the protein CASSLGPMGGTDKQYF. V is TRBV12-3 or TRBV12-4 and J is TRBJ2-3, with D perhaps being TRBD1 or TRBD2 (6 bases each). The CDR3 contains 16 residues.

This clonotype was observed at least ten times. The rearrangement joins TRBV20-1 to TRBJ2-7, with 7 bases identical to TRBD2. The CDR3 has 13 residues. The germline gives CDR1 DFQATT, CDR2 SNEGSKA (reference sequence). The J segment lost 2 bases and the V segment lost 3 bases, leaving 4 bases of the junction unmatched. CDR3 nucleotides: TGCAGTGCTAGCCTAGCGGAACCCTACGAGCAGTACTTC. Translating gives CSASLAEPYEQYF.

This clonotype was recorded many times. The CDR3 here is CASSLSYQETQYF. As DNA, the CDR3 is TGTGCCAGCAGCTTATCCTATCAAGAGACCCAGTACTTC. The rearrangement uses TRBV7-2 and TRBJ2-5; D not resolved. Germline CDR1 and CDR2: SGHTA and FQGNSA. The CDR3 covers 13 residues. Deletions cut 2 bases from V and 2 bases from J, with 6 bases between.

This clonotype was recorded at least ten times. J is TRBJ1-5 and V is TRBV20-1, with 9 nucleotides matching TRBD1. Germline V gene lookup returns CDR1 DFQATT and CDR2 SNEGSKA (reference sequence). V gave up 6 bases and J gave up 4 bases; unmatched junction bases: 1. This CDR3 spans 12 amino acids. The CDR3 coding sequence is TGCAGTGCCGGGACAGGGAATCAGCCCCAGCATTTT. This encodes CSAGTGNQPQHF.

About this clonotype itself: Since a much larger clone is just one base distant, this may be a read error. V and J are TRBV29-1 and TRBJ2-1; 8 bases are shared with TRBD1. The germline gives CDR1 SQVTM, CDR2 ANQGSEA. The CDR3 covers 15 residues. CDR3 nucleotide sequence: TGCAGCGTTGGCCGACAGGGGACAACTAACAATGAGCAGCTCTTC. It encodes CSVGRQGTTNNEQLF.

This clonotype was observed many times. The chain combines TRBV7-2 with TRBJ2-2; D is unclear. Between the trimmed V and J ends, which lost 4 bases and 4 bases, there was a span of 10 bases. The CDR3 has 14 residues. Germline loops: CDR1 SGHTA, CDR2 FQGNSA. The CDR3 loop is CASSSNPLTGELFF. The DNA of the CDR3 is TGTGCCAGCAGCTCCAACCCCCTCACCGGGGAGCTGTTTTTT.

This clonotype was picked up many times. The genes are TRBV10-2 and TRBJ1-2; 10 bases fit TRBD1. This CDR3 spans 17 amino acids. The V gene's germline CDR1 is WSHSY and CDR2 SAAADI. Unmatched junction bases numbered 10, after V lost 0 bases and J lost 6 bases. CDR3 coding DNA: TGCGCCAGCAGTGAGTCCCGTAAGGGACAGGGGTTGCATGGCTACACCTTC. Encoded protein: CASSESRKGQGLHGYTF.

This clonotype was counted many times. This sequence joins TRBV29-1 and TRBJ2-3; D is unresolved. The CDR3 totals 13 residues. Germline loops: CDR1 SQVTM, CDR2 ANQGSEA. V dropped 3 bases and J dropped 2 bases, with 9 bases sitting between them. The CDR3 bases are TGCAGCGTTGAGGAGAGTTTCACAGATACGCAGTATTTT. Encoded protein: CSVEESFTDTQYF.

In this sample, this clonotype is medium-sized. The chain couples TRBV27 to TRBJ2-1; tentatively, D is TRBD2 (6 bases). This CDR3 is 12 amino acids long. V shed 3 bases and J shed 14 bases, with 14 bases lying between them. CDR1 and CDR2 from the germline V gene are MNHEY and SMNVEV (reference sequence). The CDR3 DNA follows: TGTGCCAGCAGTTTTGGGGGGTCTATTGAGTTCTTC. Amino acid sequence: CASSFGGSIEFF.

The chain links TRBV6-2 or TRBV6-3 to TRBJ2-7, with D perhaps matching TRBD2 (6 bases). Germline CDR1 MNHEY, CDR2 SVGEGT. V dropped 4 bases and J dropped 5 bases, with 15 bases sitting between them. The CDR3 is made up of 14 amino acids. CDR3 bases: TGTGCCAGCAGTTTTTGGTCCGGGGGTCACGAGCAGTACTTC. Translating gives CASSFWSGGHEQYF.

In regard to this clonotype: A read error may be the cause here, since a much bigger clone is one base away. The gene calls are TRBV5-1 and TRBJ2-5; D is perhaps TRBD2 (5 bases). V lost 0 bases, J lost 5 bases, and 11 bases lay in between. This CDR3 spans 14 amino acids. Germline lookup yields CDR1 SGHRS and CDR2 YFSETQ. The CDR3 reads CASSLDGVKETQYF. Here the CDR3 DNA reads TGCGCCAGCAGCTTGGACGGGGTCAAGGAGACCCAGTACTTC.

This clonotype appeared many times. This rearrangement joins TRBV6-1 to TRBJ2-6; 10 bases are shared with TRBD1. Germline trimming cut 5 bases from V and 1 base from J; bases unmatched to any gene: 17. The CDR3 is 21 amino acids. Germline CDR1 reads MNHNS; CDR2 reads SASEGT. The CDR3 spells CASSFADRGIRGASGANVLTF. DNA for the CDR3: TGTGCCAGCAGTTTCGCGGACAGGGGGATCCGCGGGGCTTCTGGGGCCAACGTCCTGACTTTC.

This clonotype came up many times. The gene calls are TRBV14 and TRBJ1-5, with D perhaps TRBD1 (6 bases). There are 15 residues in the CDR3. Germline lookup yields CDR1 SGHDN and CDR2 FVKESK. The V end lost 4 bases, the J end lost 3 bases, and 13 bases lay between the germline ends. CDR3: CASSPLGQFNQPQHF. The CDR3 bases are TGTGCCAGCAGCCCGCTCGGACAGTTCAATCAGCCCCAGCATTTT. Complete variable domain (other parts from reference TRBV14 and TRBJ1-5): EAGVTQFPSHSVIEKGQTVTLRCDPISGHDNLYWYRRVMGKEIKFLLHFVKESKQDESGMPNNRFLAERTGGTYSTLKVQPAELEDSGVYFCASSPLGQFNQPQHFGDGTRLSIL.

This chain connects TRBV6-6 to TRBJ2-1; 12 nucleotides match TRBD2. This CDR3 comprises 14 residues. The J segment lost 8 bases and the V segment lost 6 bases, leaving 5 bases of the junction unmatched. Looked up from germline, CDR1 is MNHNY and CDR2 is SVGAGI (reference sequence). CDR3 bases: TGTGCCAGCAGCCCGACTAGCGGGAGCTATGAGCAGTTCTTC. Its translation is CASSPTSGSYEQFF.

Many counts were recorded for this clonotype. This sequence joins TRBV10-3 and TRBJ2-1; no clear D gene. The length of the CDR3 is 11 residues. The V end lost 6 bases, the J end lost 9 bases, and 9 bases lay between the germline ends. Germline V gene data show CDR1 as ENHRY and CDR2 as SYGVKD. The CDR3 nucleotides are TGTGCCATCAGCCCAGGTACTGAGCAGTTCTTC. Its protein is CAISPGTEQFF.

Many counts were recorded for this clonotype. The chain combines TRBV2 with TRBJ1-1; D ambiguous. V lost 4 bases and J 1 base, leaving 16 bases between the germline ends. The CDR3 covers 16 residues. The germline gives CDR1 SNHLY, CDR2 FYNNEI. The CDR3 region is CASSGRPLGTNTEAFF. Here the CDR3 DNA reads TGTGCCAGCAGTGGACGCCCGCTGGGAACGAACACTGAAGCTTTCTTT.

This chain joins TRBV7-8 and TRBJ2-2; 10 bases align to TRBD2. V trimming: 6 bases; J trimming: 6 bases; junction bases outside the gene matches: 10. The germline V gene encodes CDR1 SGHVS and CDR2 FQNEAQ. The CDR3 loop spans 16 amino acids. The CDR3 nucleotides read TGTGCCAGCAGTTCTCGCCTAGCGGGAGACCCCGGGGAGCTGTTTTTT. This gives the protein CASSSRLAGDPGELFF. The full variable domain, in which reference TRBV7-8 and TRBJ2-2 provide the parts outside the CDR3, is GAGVSQSPRYKVAKRGQDVALRCDPISGHVSLFWYQQALGQGPEFLTYFQNEAQLDKSGLPSDRFFAERPEGSVSTLKIQRTQQEDSAVYLCASSSRLAGDPGELFFGEGSRLTVL.

By frequency in the sample, this clonotype is medium-sized (0.01 to 0.1%). The chain couples TRBV29-1 to TRBJ1-1; TRBD1 is a possible D gene (5 bases). This CDR3 contains 14 residues. CDR1 SQVTM and CDR2 ANQGSEA come from the germline V gene. V was shortened by 0 bases and J by 0 bases, with 8 bases between the two germline ends. CDR3 region: CSVEDLGLNTEAFF. Here the CDR3 DNA reads TGCAGCGTTGAAGATCTGGGGCTGAACACTGAAGCTTTCTTT.

This clonotype occurred many times. This chain joins TRBV20-1 and TRBJ2-1; D possibly corresponds to TRBD2 (6 bases). The CDR3 is 14 amino acids. The germline gives CDR1 DFQATT, CDR2 SNEGSKA (reference sequence). V was cut by 2 bases and J by 4 bases, with 12 bases left in between. DNA for the CDR3: TGCAGTGCTAGAAGGCTAGCGCTTTACAATGAGCAGTTCTTC. Translated: CSARRLALYNEQFF.

This clonotype was seen ten or more times. V gene TRBV7-2 combines with J gene TRBJ1-5; D gene unclear. Looked up from germline, CDR1 is SGHTA and CDR2 is FQGNSA. The CDR3 is made up of 14 amino acids. The V end lost 5 bases, the J end lost 4 bases, and 12 bases lay between the germline ends. The CDR3 DNA is TGTGCCAGCAGCCCAACAGCTACGAATCAGCCCCAGCATTTT. Protein product: CASSPTATNQPQHF.

This clonotype was seen at least ten times. V is TRBV13 and J is TRBJ1-1, with 10 nucleotides matching TRBD1. The junction had 2 bases not matched to a gene; V was cut back by 3 bases and J by 1 base. The CDR3 loop spans 15 amino acids. Germline V CDR1 and CDR2: PRHDT, FYEKMQ (reference sequence). CDR3 nucleotides: TGTGCCAGCAGCTTTGACAGGGGGCCGAACACTGAAGCTTTCTTT. It yields the protein CASSFDRGPNTEAFF.

A remark on this clonotype: A much larger clone lies one base from this, so it may be a read error. The CDR3 end shows no conserved phenylalanine or tryptophan, and so a read error is likely. The chain recombines TRBV7-2 with TRBJ2-7; 7 bases fit TRBD1. This CDR3 has 14 residues. Germline CDR1 is SGHTA and CDR2 is FQGNSA. V lost 2 bases and J lost 2; bases outside the gene matches: 3. The CDR3 region is CASSLRDRAYEQYL. The CDR3 bases are TGTGCCAGCAGCTTACGAGACAGGGCCTACGAGCAGTACCTC.